Shown below are 6 T cell receptor beta chains from a single sample sequenced in a study of blood T cell repertoires in COVID-19. Only in-frame clones appear in the TCRdb table, and some are missing; sequencing was by immunoSEQ multiplex PCR. Found here are about 180,000 clones, about 81% of them singletons; the top ten hold over 9.5%. Sequencing was done on a sample of peripheral blood. These receptors came from a woman aged 80 or older with COVID-19, enrolled during active disease.

The V gene is TRBV2, the J gene TRBJ2-5; 9 bases align to TRBD2. Germline V CDR1 and CDR2: SNHLY, FYNNEI. Trimming took 3 bases from V and 2 from J; bases not matched to a gene: 4. The CDR3 is 15 amino acids. CDR3 nucleotide sequence: TGTGCCAGCAGTGAGCTAGCGGGAATACAAGAGACCCAGTACTTC. Its translation is CASSELAGIQETQYF.

This clone was counted only a few times. The J gene is TRBJ1-2, the V gene TRBV7-9, with 9 bases that match TRBD1. The CDR3 has 16 amino acids. Germline values: CDR1 SEHNR, CDR2 FQNEAQ (reference sequence). J gave up 5 bases and V 2 bases, and 9 bases lay outside the gene matches. In nucleotides, the CDR3 is TGTGCCAGCAGCTTATCGGATAGGGACAGGGTTTATGGCTACACCTTC. Its translation is CASSLSDRDRVYGYTF.

This chain joins TRBV19 and TRBJ2-3; 12 bases align to TRBD2. The CDR3 is 19 residues long. CDR1 and CDR2 (germline): LNHDA, SQIVND (reference sequence). With V trimmed by 1 base and J by 2 bases, 10 bases remained unmatched. The chain's CDR3 is CASSIATGLAGLLTDTQYF. The CDR3 coding sequence is TGTGCCAGTAGTATAGCTACGGGACTAGCGGGTTTACTCACAGATACGCAGTATTTT.

The CDR3 sequence is CASSPNRNYGYTF. The CDR3 bases are TGTGCCAGCAGCCCGAACAGAAACTATGGCTACACCTTC. The chain has TRBV7-2 and TRBJ1-2; no reliable D call. V shed 5 bases and J shed 2 bases, with 9 bases lying between them. In germline, CDR1 is SGHTA, CDR2 FQGNSA. CDR3 length: 13 amino acids.

J is TRBJ1-1 and V is TRBV19; maybe TRBD1 (6 bases). The CDR3 spans 15 residues. CDR1 is LNHDA and CDR2 is SQIVND in the germline V gene (reference sequence). V shed 7 bases and J shed 5 bases, with 20 bases lying between them. The CDR3 DNA sequence: TGTGCCAGTACCACCCAGACAGGCTGGGGGACTGAAGCTTTCTTT. Translation: CASTTQTGWGTEAFF.

This chain links TRBV21-1 with TRBJ2-7; no DNA check was done on the table's D call, TRBD2. TRBV21-1 is noted as a pseudogene. This CDR3 has 15 amino acids. In DNA form, the CDR3 reads TGTGCCAGCAGCAAAGCGGTGAGTCAAGAGTACGAGCAGTACTTC. Amino acids: CASSKAVSQEYEQYF.